This T cell receptor (beta chain) was documented in a study of blood T cell repertoires in COVID-19. Study context: The origin of the acute and convalescent COVID-19 samples was the United States, Italy and Spain. The cDNA or gDNA used as material had been derived from T cells, B-cell-depleted T cells, or PBMCs.

Authors' methods: Estimates of nucleated cell counts were drawn from the amplification of reference gene primers. The table came from immunoSEQ multiplex PCR; TCRdb's copy has only in-frame clones and leaves some out. That table is the source of V, J and clone size, and D and trimming were worked out from the DNA. Of roughly 140,000 clones in the sample, about 87% are singletons; the top ten hold over 5%. V lost 4 bases to trimming and J lost 14 bases, with 16 bases between them. In germline, CDR1 is SGHTA, CDR2 FQGNSA. The CDR3 has 12 residues. The chain couples TRBV7-2 to TRBJ2-3; maybe TRBD2 (5 bases). This receptor was obtained from a human donor in a cohort sampled during active COVID-19. Sequenced sample: peripheral blood. The CDR3 coding sequence is TGTGCCAGCAGCTGGACTCCCACCCGGGCGTATTTT. This sequence encodes CASSWTPTRAYF.